Listed below are T cell receptor beta chains from one sample, sequenced in a study of post-analysis software for immune sequencing data. TCRdb fed the PCR reads into MiXCR, producing one record per CDR3 protein. Counted here are more than 450,000 distinct CDR3 sequences, roughly 34% occurring once; the ten biggest clones make up around 6.1%. The specimen was blood. The receptors come from a girl under 18 with multiple sclerosis. Each CDR3 is given with its conserved first and last residue. D genes are given only for firm matches. Some rows mark clone size as missing; the rest say once, few, many or name a class of expanded clone.

D gene: NA
clone size: few
J gene: TRBJ2-6
CDR3 length: 17
V gene: TRBV12-3/TRBV12-4
CDR3 DNA: TGTGCCAGCAGTCCGGACGGTTGGAGCTCTGGGGCCAACGTCCTGACTTTC
CDR3 protein: CASSPDGWSSGANVLTF

D gene: TRBD2
clone size: NA
J gene: TRBJ2-7
CDR3 length: 15
V gene: TRBV4-3
CDR3 DNA: TGCGCCAGCAGCCAAGTGACGGGAGGGGGTTACGAGCAGTACTTC
CDR3 protein: CASSQVTGGGYEQYF

D gene: NA
clone size: NA
J gene: TRBJ2-1
CDR3 length: 16
V gene: TRBV12-3/TRBV12-4
CDR3 DNA: TGTGCCAGCAGCCCGGGACGCAGGAGCTCCTACAATGAGCAGTTCTTC
CDR3 protein: CASSPGRRSSYNEQFF

D gene: TRBD2
clone size: NA
J gene: TRBJ2-1
CDR3 length: 14
V gene: TRBV12-3/TRBV12-4
CDR3 DNA: TGTGCCAGCAGGGTTAGCGGGGGAAACAATGAGCAGTTCTTC
CDR3 protein: CASRVSGGNNEQFF

D gene: TRBD1
clone size: few
J gene: TRBJ2-5
CDR3 length: 16
V gene: TRBV7-2
CDR3 DNA: TGTGCCAGCAGCTTTGATCCAGGGGGCCTTGTCGAGACCCAGTACTTC
CDR3 protein: CASSFDPGGLVETQYF

D gene: NA
clone size: few
J gene: TRBJ2-5
CDR3 length: 13
V gene: TRBV18
CDR3 DNA: TGTGCCAGCTCACGTCTTTTACAAGAGACCCAGTACTTC
CDR3 protein: CASSRLLQETQYF

D gene: NA
clone size: few
J gene: TRBJ1-6
CDR3 length: 15
V gene: TRBV10-3
CDR3 DNA: TGTGCCATCAGTGACCCCCAGGGGAAGAATTCACCCCTCCACTTT
CDR3 protein: CAISDPQGKNSPLHF

D gene: TRBD1
clone size: NA
J gene: TRBJ2-5
CDR3 length: 16
V gene: TRBV15
CDR3 DNA: TGTGCCACCAGCAGAGTTTTGACTACAGGGGAAGGGACCCAGTACTTC
CDR3 protein: CATSRVLTTGEGTQYF

D gene: NA
clone size: NA
J gene: TRBJ2-5
CDR3 length: 14
V gene: TRBV5-1
CDR3 DNA: TGCGCCAGCAGCCCCCTTACCTGGGGAGAGACCCAGTACTTC
CDR3 protein: CASSPLTWGETQYF

D gene: NA
clone size: NA
J gene: TRBJ2-1
CDR3 length: 20
V gene: TRBV18
CDR3 DNA: TGTGCCAGCTCACCACCCGTGTTCGGGGTGGGTTGGTTGGGGGACAATGAGCAGTTCTTC
CDR3 protein: CASSPPVFGVGWLGDNEQFF

D gene: NA
clone size: NA
J gene: TRBJ2-1
CDR3 length: 14
V gene: TRBV24-1
CDR3 DNA: TGTGCCACCAGTGCCAGGACGGATTACAATGAGCAGTTCTTC
CDR3 protein: CATSARTDYNEQFF

D gene: NA
clone size: NA
J gene: TRBJ2-5
CDR3 length: 13
V gene: TRBV4-1
CDR3 DNA: TGCGCCAGCAGCCCCCTGCCAGGAGAGACCCAGTACTTC
CDR3 protein: CASSPLPGETQYF

D gene: NA
clone size: few
J gene: TRBJ2-5
CDR3 length: 13
V gene: TRBV5-1
CDR3 DNA: TGCGCCAGCAGCTTCGCGGCAGAAGAGACCCAGTACTTC
CDR3 protein: CASSFAAEETQYF

D gene: TRBD2
clone size: NA
J gene: TRBJ2-5
CDR3 length: 14
V gene: TRBV5-1
CDR3 DNA: TGCGCCAGCAGCCCGGGACTAGTCACAGAGACCCAGTACTTC
CDR3 protein: CASSPGLVTETQYF

D gene: TRBD1
clone size: NA
J gene: TRBJ2-5
CDR3 length: 15
V gene: TRBV20-1
CDR3 DNA: TGCAGTGCTTCGTTAACAGGGGGCACACAAGGGACCCAGTACTTC
CDR3 protein: CSASLTGGTQGTQYF

D gene: NA
clone size: few
J gene: TRBJ2-7
CDR3 length: 14
V gene: TRBV18
CDR3 DNA: TGTGCCAGCCCCACTCGAAGAATCTCCTACGAGCAGTACTTC
CDR3 protein: CASPTRRISYEQYF